A selection of T cell receptor beta chains follows, all from one sample in a study of blood T cell repertoires in COVID-19. Profiled with immunoSEQ multiplex PCR; TCRdb holds only in-frame clones, not every one. The data contain over 90,000 clones, 70% to 90% of them seen just once; the ten biggest clones take up just over 3%. The sample taken for sequencing was peripheral blood. These receptors all come from a middle-aged man in a cohort sampled during active COVID-19. CDR3s include the opening cysteine and the closing phenylalanine or tryptophan. D genes are given only for firm matches. Only part of the rows carry a size: once, few, many, or a class if the clone is expanded.

TRBJ1-2 TRBD1 TRBV5-6 - CASSQTGVGYTF TGTGCCAGCAGCCAGACAGGGGTTGGCTACACCTTC
TRBJ2-1 - TRBV18 - CASSLGAGEYNEQFF TGTGCCAGCTCACTCGGGGCAGGGGAGTACAATGAGCAGTTCTTC
TRBJ2-3 - TRBV19 - CASKSLGRATDTQYF TGTGCCAGTAAGTCCCTCGGTCGTGCGACAGATACGCAGTATTTT
TRBJ2-2 TRBD1 TRBV19 - CASRGQGDTGELFF TGTGCCAGTAGGGGACAGGGGGACACCGGGGAGCTGTTTTTT
TRBJ2-5 - TRBV29-1 once CSVGSRQAGQETQYF TGCAGCGTTGGATCCCGACAGGCAGGTCAAGAGACCCAGTACTTC
TRBJ2-5 TRBD2 TRBV19 - CASSIGGGQETQYF TGTGCCAGTAGTATAGGCGGGGGACAAGAGACCCAGTACTTC
TRBJ2-3 TRBD1 TRBV24-1 - CATSDYGTGYTDTQYF TGTGCCACCAGTGATTACGGGACAGGGTACACAGATACGCAGTATTTT
TRBJ2-1 - TRBV7-2 - CASSFPPLSYNEQFF TGTGCCAGCAGCTTCCCTCCCCTCTCCTACAATGAGCAGTTCTTC
TRBJ2-1 - TRBV5-1 - CASSLDGGNNEQFF TGCGCCAGCAGCTTGGACGGGGGAAACAATGAGCAGTTCTTC
TRBJ2-1 - TRBV5-6 - CASSVDGVRSYNEQFF TGTGCCAGCAGCGTGGACGGGGTCCGTTCCTACAATGAGCAGTTCTTC
TRBJ2-7 TRBD2 TRBV2 - CASRSSGGAQYF TGTGCCAGCCGGTCTAGCGGGGGGGCCCAGTACTTC
TRBJ1-2 - TRBV7-3 - CASSPGGDGGYTF TGTGCCAGCAGCCCCGGGGGGGATGGAGGCTACACCTTC
TRBJ1-4 - TRBV19 - CASSIQKLEKLFF TGTGCCAGTAGTATTCAGAAATTGGAAAAACTGTTTTTT
TRBJ1-2 - TRBV2 - CASRPPGANYGYTF TGTGCCAGCAGGCCCCCGGGTGCCAACTATGGCTACACCTTC
TRBJ1-5 TRBD1 TRBV19 - CASSIGQGQGHNQPQHF TGTGCCAGTAGTATTGGACAGGGACAGGGGCACAATCAGCCCCAGCATTTT
TRBJ1-2 TRBD1 TRBV27 - CASSLFGQGTYNYGYTF TGTGCCAGCAGCCTCTTCGGACAGGGGACTTATAACTATGGCTACACCTTC
TRBJ1-6 - TRBV12-3/TRBV12-4 - CASSPGDSPLHF TGTGCCAGCAGTCCGGGGGATTCACCCCTCCACTTT
TRBJ2-5 - TRBV6-2/TRBV6-3 - CASSHGLKEIGETQYF TGTGCCAGCAGTCACGGACTTAAGGAGATCGGCGAGACCCAGTACTTC
TRBJ2-5 TRBD2 TRBV29-1 - CSVDMRGVPGTQYF TGCAGCGTTGATATGCGGGGGGTACCCGGGACCCAGTACTTC
TRBJ2-1 TRBD2 TRBV2 once CASRETSGVNEQFF TGTGCCAGCAGGGAGACTAGCGGGGTCAATGAGCAGTTCTTC
TRBJ1-1 - TRBV6-5 once CASRPYSTRNTEAFF TGTGCCAGCAGGCCGTACAGCACCCGGAACACTGAAGCTTTCTTT
TRBJ2-7 TRBD1 TRBV6-5 - CASRRTGPYEQYF TGTGCCAGCAGACGGACAGGGCCCTACGAGCAGTACTTC
TRBJ1-3 - TRBV5-1 - CASSSGTPGNTIYF TGCGCCAGCAGCTCTGGGACACCAGGAAACACCATATATTTT
TRBJ1-1 - TRBV29-1 - CSVTQGHGNTEAFF TGCAGCGTAACACAGGGCCATGGGAACACTGAAGCTTTCTTT
TRBJ1-2 - TRBV15 once CATSTNRGSNYGYTF TGTGCCACCAGCACCAATCGCGGGTCTAACTATGGCTACACCTTC
TRBJ1-1 - TRBV20-1 - CSARASEAFF TGCAGTGCTAGAGCGTCCGAAGCTTTCTTT
TRBJ1-5 - TRBV7-9 - CASSFSGNQPQHF TGTGCCAGCAGCTTTTCCGGGAATCAGCCCCAGCATTTT
TRBJ1-1 TRBD1 TRBV5-1 - CASSLDGTGGMGTEAFF TGCGCCAGCAGCTTGGATGGGACAGGGGGTATGGGCACTGAAGCTTTCTTT
TRBJ1-4 - TRBV2 - CASRREEQANEKLFF TGTGCCAGCAGACGGGAGGAGCAAGCTAATGAAAAACTGTTTTTT
TRBJ2-5 - TRBV9 - CASSVEFQEETQYF TGTGCCAGCAGCGTAGAGTTTCAGGAAGAGACCCAGTACTTC
TRBJ2-5 - TRBV20-1 - CSASTDTGTFKTQYF TGCAGTGCTAGTACAGATACCGGAACATTTAAGACCCAGTACTTC
TRBJ1-4 TRBD1 TRBV28 - CASSPPTGGIEKLFF TGTGCCAGCAGTCCGCCCACAGGGGGCATTGAAAAACTGTTTTTT
TRBJ1-2 - TRBV25-1 - CASSDYVGEYGYTF TGTGCCAGCAGTGATTACGTGGGCGAGTATGGCTACACCTTC
TRBJ2-2 - TRBV3-1/TRBV3-2 - CASSPGYTGELFF TGTGCCAGCAGCCCAGGTTATACCGGGGAGCTGTTTTTT
TRBJ1-2 - TRBV6-1 - CASSDRGAVSYGYTF TGTGCCAGCAGTGACAGGGGCGCCGTCTCCTATGGCTACACCTTC
TRBJ2-5 TRBD2 TRBV15 - CATSKGLAGVGETQYF TGTGCCACCAGCAAGGGGCTAGCGGGGGTAGGAGAGACCCAGTACTTC
TRBJ1-3 - TRBV6-5 - CASSLAGSSSGNTIYF TGTGCCAGCAGTTTAGCCGGGTCGAGCTCTGGAAACACCATATATTTT
TRBJ2-5 TRBD2 TRBV7-2 - CASSLAAGGRQTQYF TGTGCCAGCAGCTTAGCGGCGGGGGGGCGGCAGACCCAGTACTTC
TRBJ2-5 - TRBV18 - CASSPATGVQTQYF TGTGCCAGCTCACCGGCGACGGGGGTACAGACCCAGTACTTC
TRBJ1-5 - TRBV7-8 many CASTGRGSNQPQHF TGTGCCAGCACCGGGAGGGGGAGCAATCAGCCCCAGCATTTT